Shown below are 24 T cell receptor beta chains from a single sample sequenced in a study of OX40 agonist ivuxolimab in advanced cancers. Measured with immunoSEQ multiplex PCR; TCRdb has only the in-frame clones, and not every one. The profile shows 48,000 or so clones, around 90% of them singletons. Sequences were derived from CD4+ or CD8+ T cells sorted from blood, sampled in a trial of the OX40 agonist ivuxolimab. The receptors here all came from an adult with an advanced solid tumor such as melanoma, head and neck, liver or kidney cancer.

The chain recombines TRBV2 with TRBJ2-7, with a possible D match to TRBD2 (6 bases). CDR3 length: 13 amino acids. From germline, CDR1 is SNHLY and CDR2 FYNNEI. V was pared by 3 bases and J by 1 base, with 7 bases between. The CDR3 region has the DNA TGTGCCAGCAGTGATGCGGGGTCCTACGAGCAGTACTTC. Residues: CASSDAGSYEQYF.

This clone came up once. This chain uses TRBV6-1 with TRBJ1-1, with D unresolved. The germline V gene encodes CDR1 MNHNS and CDR2 SASEGT. V was pared by 0 bases and J by 5 bases, with 13 bases between. The CDR3 is 15 residues long. Here the CDR3 DNA reads TGTGCCAGCAGTGAAGCGGGGTGGAGGAATACTGAAGCTTTCTTT. Its protein product is CASSEAGWRNTEAFF.

This clone was seen just once. The chain employs TRBV5-1 and TRBJ1-1; 7 bases fit TRBD1. Germline values: CDR1 SGHRS, CDR2 YFSETQ. The CDR3 length is 15 residues. The J segment lost 5 bases and the V segment lost 1 base, leaving 8 bases of the junction unmatched. The CDR3 loop is CASSLKGAQNTEAFF. The DNA for the CDR3 is TGCGCCAGCAGCTTGAAGGGGGCGCAGAATACTGAAGCTTTCTTT.

This chain connects TRBV7-9 to TRBJ1-2; D unclear. The ends were cut back, 1 base at V and 1 base at J, with 7 bases in the middle. Germline CDR1 reads SEHNR; CDR2 reads FQNEAQ (reference sequence). The CDR3 contains 14 residues. CDR3 nucleotides: TGTGCCAGCAGCTTAGGCCAGAATAACTATGGCTACACCTTC. Translated, it gives CASSLGQNNYGYTF. Combining the CDR3 with reference TRBV7-9 and TRBJ1-2 gives the whole variable domain DTGVSQNPRHKITKRGQNVTFRCDPISEHNRLYWYRQTLGQGPEFLTYFQNEAQLEKSRLLSDRFSAERPKGSFSTLEIQRTEQGDSAMYLCASSLGQNNYGYTFGSGTRLTVV.

In the case of this clone: The identical CDR3 is also encoded by other nucleotide sequences in the sample. The chain couples TRBV18 to TRBJ1-4; 9 bases align to TRBD1. Germline V gene sequence: CDR1 KGHSH, CDR2 LQKENI. J lost 6 bases, V lost 6 bases, and 5 bases had no gene match. This CDR3 is 14 amino acids long. The CDR3 here is CASSPGQGYEKLFF. In DNA, the CDR3 is TGTGCCAGCTCGCCGGGACAGGGTTATGAAAAACTGTTTTTT.

The DNA for the CDR3 is TGTGCCAGCAGCCCTACGGGACAGGGGCGAGAAAAACTGTTTTTT. The encoded protein is CASSPTGQGREKLFF. V usage is TRBV7-9 and J usage is TRBJ1-4, with 10 bases matching TRBD1. V shed 5 bases, J shed 8 bases, and the junction held 8 bases outside the gene matches. The CDR3 spans 15 residues. Germline values: CDR1 SEHNR, CDR2 FQNEAQ (reference sequence). Drawing the rest from reference TRBV7-9 and TRBJ1-4, the complete variable domain is DTGVSQNPRHKITKRGQNVTFRCDPISEHNRLYWYRQTLGQGPEFLTYFQNEAQLEKSRLLSDRFSAERPKGSFSTLEIQRTEQGDSAMYLCASSPTGQGREKLFFGSGTQLSVL.

The rearrangement joins TRBV5-3 to TRBJ2-7; D is unresolved. TRBV5-3 is sorted into the ORF group, with uncertain function. The V end lost 3 bases, the J end lost 0 bases, and 1 base lay between the germline ends. There are 11 residues in the CDR3. The CDR3 loop reads CARSYSYEQYF. DNA for the CDR3: TGTGCCAGAAGCTACTCCTACGAGCAGTACTTC.

V and J are TRBV7-9 and TRBJ2-1; no clear D. Trimming left V 11 bases short and J 8 bases short, with 16 bases between. The CDR3 spans 12 residues. In germline, CDR1 is SEHNR, CDR2 FQNEAQ (reference sequence). This CDR3 reads CALGFSRDEQFF. CDR3 DNA sequence: TGTGCCCTCGGATTCAGTAGGGATGAGCAGTTCTTC.

This clone occurred once. V gene TRBV7-8 combines with J gene TRBJ1-4, with TRBD1 matching over 7 bases. V trimming: 6 bases; J trimming: 6 bases; junction bases outside the gene matches: 4. The CDR3 is 13 residues long. Per germline, CDR1 SGHVS and CDR2 FQNEAQ. The CDR3 region has the DNA TGTGCCAGCAGTTTCAGGGGGGATGAAAAACTGTTTTTT. Translation: CASSFRGDEKLFF. The entire variable domain, with the rest obtained from reference TRBV7-8 and TRBJ1-4, is as follows: GAGVSQSPRYKVAKRGQDVALRCDPISGHVSLFWYQQALGQGPEFLTYFQNEAQLDKSGLPSDRFFAERPEGSVSTLKIQRTQQEDSAVYLCASSFRGDEKLFFGSGTQLSVL.

The chain uses TRBV5-1 and TRBJ2-1; possibly TRBD2 for D (7 bases). Germline CDR1 SGHRS, CDR2 YFSETQ. CDR3 length equals 15 residues. V gave up 2 bases and J gave up 3 bases, with 12 bases separating them. The chain's CDR3 is CASSFSGGYYNEQFF. Here the CDR3 DNA reads TGCGCCAGCAGCTTTTCGGGGGGCTACTACAATGAGCAGTTCTTC.

CDR3 sequence reads: CASSPPSGAQYF. CDR3 in DNA: TGTGCCAGCAGTCCCCCATCAGGAGCGCAGTATTTT. The chain has TRBV25-1 and TRBJ2-3; D unclear. V was pared by 5 bases and J by 10 bases, with 13 bases between. The CDR3 totals 12 residues. In germline, CDR1 is MGHDK, CDR2 SYGVNS.

The rearrangement links TRBV27 to TRBJ1-6; D is possibly TRBD1 (6 bases). Trimming left V 3 bases short and J 10 bases short, with 19 bases between. The CDR3 is 16 residues long. Germline values: CDR1 MNHEY, CDR2 SMNVEV (reference sequence). The CDR3 DNA sequence: TGTGCCAGCAGTTTCCTGGGGGGCGGCCGGGAATCACCCCTCCACTTT. Translation gives CASSFLGGGRESPLHF.

The chain has TRBV4-1 and TRBJ2-5, with 9 nucleotides matching TRBD2. The V and J ends lost 3 bases and 3 bases, in that order; junction bases with no gene match: 8. The germline CDR1 and CDR2 sequences are MGHRA and YSYEKL. The CDR3 runs 16 residues. The CDR3 spells CASSHASGENKETQYF. The CDR3 DNA sequence: TGCGCCAGCAGCCATGCTAGCGGGGAAAATAAAGAGACCCAGTACTTC.

This chain uses TRBV7-9 with TRBJ2-3, with D perhaps matching TRBD1 or TRBD2 (6 bases each). Germline CDR1 SEHNR, CDR2 FQNEAQ (reference sequence). The CDR3 length is 15 residues. V lost 3 bases and J lost 4, with 14 bases in between. CDR3 loop: CASSFGHGGPDTQYF. The CDR3 DNA reads TGTGCCAGCAGCTTTGGACACGGGGGCCCAGATACGCAGTATTTT.

The J gene is TRBJ1-5, the V gene TRBV6-5, with 7 nucleotides matching TRBD1. The V gene end was trimmed by 6 bases and the J gene end by 8 bases; junction bases not matched to a gene: 7. The CDR3 has 13 residues. Germline loops: CDR1 MNHEY, CDR2 SVGAGI. The CDR3 region has the DNA TGTGCCAGCAGCCCAGGGGGAGTGAAGCCCCAGCATTTT. Protein sequence: CASSPGGVKPQHF.

The V call is TRBV5-4, the J call TRBJ2-7; tentatively, D is TRBD1 (6 bases). The CDR3 sequence is 15 residues long. V lost 4 bases and J 3 bases, leaving 17 bases between the germline ends. Germline V gene lookup returns CDR1 SGHNT and CDR2 YYREEE (reference sequence). Here the CDR3 reads CASSKGQLLFYEQYF. Written as DNA, the CDR3 is TGTGCCAGCAGCAAAGGACAGCTCCTGTTCTACGAGCAGTACTTC.

CDR3: CAFRRRANEQFF. CDR3 coding DNA: TGTGCCTTCAGGCGACGGGCCAATGAGCAGTTCTTC. The chain uses TRBV5-8 and TRBJ2-1, with D uncertain. The CDR3 length is 12 residues. V was clipped by 10 bases and J by 6 bases, with 14 bases between them. The germline V gene has CDR1 SGHTS and CDR2 YDEGEE.

Only one count was recorded for this clone. The V gene is TRBV7-8, the J gene TRBJ1-1; D gene ambiguous. Looked up from germline, CDR1 is SGHVS and CDR2 is FQNEAQ. Trimming pared 3 bases from V and 5 bases from J, leaving 13 bases between. This CDR3 is 14 amino acids long. CDR3 in DNA: TGTGCCAGCAGCTTCCATGTAAATTGGACTGAAGCTTTCTTT. Translated, it gives CASSFHVNWTEAFF.

V and J are TRBV10-2 and TRBJ2-3, with TRBD2 matching 8 bases. The CDR3 contains 14 residues. Germline loops: CDR1 WSHSY, CDR2 SAAADI. J gave up 1 base and V 6 bases, and 3 bases lay outside the gene matches. The CDR3 DNA reads TGCGCCAGCAGCGGAGCGGGGGGCACAGATACGCAGTATTTT. Protein product: CASSGAGGTDTQYF.

The rearrangement uses TRBV27 and TRBJ1-1, with D hard to call. V gave up 3 bases and J gave up 1 base, with 9 bases separating them. Germline loops: CDR1 MNHEY, CDR2 SMNVEV (reference sequence). The CDR3 covers 14 residues. CDR3: CASSLGIPNTEAFF. CDR3 DNA sequence: TGTGCCAGCAGTTTGGGGATACCGAACACTGAAGCTTTCTTT.

The chain carries TRBV4-2 and TRBJ1-2; D is undetermined. The CDR3 length is 15 residues. Trimming cost V 3 bases and J 8 bases, with 19 bases left between them. Germline V lookup: CDR1 LGHNA, CDR2 YNFKEQ. CDR3 protein: CASSHLDRAQEGYTF. In nucleotides, the CDR3 is TGTGCCAGCAGCCACCTAGACCGGGCCCAGGAGGGCTACACCTTC.

This chain joins TRBV7-2 and TRBJ2-1; 9 bases are a match to TRBD2. The CDR3 consists of 17 residues. Germline V gives CDR1 SGHTA, CDR2 FQGNSA. V lost 5 bases and J lost 9; bases outside the gene matches: 17. The CDR3 DNA reads TGTGCCAGCAGCCCCGATTCTCTGGCGGGGGGGCAGGGTGAGCAGTTCTTC. Translating it yields CASSPDSLAGGQGEQFF.

Only one count was recorded for this clone. The V gene is TRBV6-1, the J gene TRBJ1-2; D call uncertain. The CDR3 length is 14 residues. V gave up 1 base and J gave up 0 bases, with 6 bases separating them. CDR1 is MNHNS, CDR2 SASEGT, per germline. The CDR3 bases are TGTGCCAGCAGTGAAGGGGGTCCTAACTATGGCTACACCTTC. This gives the protein CASSEGGPNYGYTF.

This sequence joins TRBV5-1 and TRBJ1-1; D ambiguous. This CDR3 spans 14 amino acids. Looked up from germline, CDR1 is SGHRS and CDR2 is YFSETQ. Trimming removed 1 base from V and 2 bases from J, with 9 bases in between. The DNA for the CDR3 is TGCGCCAGCAGCTTGTGGGCGGGCAACACTGAAGCTTTCTTT. This encodes CASSLWAGNTEAFF.